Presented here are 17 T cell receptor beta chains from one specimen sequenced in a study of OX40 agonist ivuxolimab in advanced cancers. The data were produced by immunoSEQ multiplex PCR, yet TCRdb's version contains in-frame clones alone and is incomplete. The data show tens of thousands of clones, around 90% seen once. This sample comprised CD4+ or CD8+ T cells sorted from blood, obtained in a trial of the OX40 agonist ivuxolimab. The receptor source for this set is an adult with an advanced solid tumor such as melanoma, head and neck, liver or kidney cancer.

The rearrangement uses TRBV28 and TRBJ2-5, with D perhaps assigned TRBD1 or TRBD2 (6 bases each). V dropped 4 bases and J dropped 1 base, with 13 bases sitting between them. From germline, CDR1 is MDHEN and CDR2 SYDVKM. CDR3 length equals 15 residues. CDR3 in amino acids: CASSSYWGAQETQYF. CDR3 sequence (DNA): TGTGCCAGCAGTTCCTATTGGGGGGCCCAAGAGACCCAGTACTTC.

The CDR3 region is CASSGLSYEQYF. The CDR3 bases are TGTGCCAGCAGCGGACTAAGCTACGAGCAGTACTTC. V usage is TRBV2 and J usage is TRBJ2-7, with D tentatively TRBD2 (6 bases). Per the germline V gene, CDR1 is SNHLY and CDR2 is FYNNEI. With 6 bases removed from V and 3 bases from J, the gap between germline ends came to 9 bases. This CDR3 is 12 amino acids long.

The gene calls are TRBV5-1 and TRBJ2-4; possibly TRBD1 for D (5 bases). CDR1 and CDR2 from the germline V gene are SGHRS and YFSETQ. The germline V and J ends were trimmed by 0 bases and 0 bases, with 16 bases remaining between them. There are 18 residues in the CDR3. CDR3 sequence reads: CASSLEGLVALAKNIQYF. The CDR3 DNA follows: TGCGCCAGCAGCTTGGAGGGGCTAGTAGCCCTAGCCAAAAACATTCAGTACTTC.

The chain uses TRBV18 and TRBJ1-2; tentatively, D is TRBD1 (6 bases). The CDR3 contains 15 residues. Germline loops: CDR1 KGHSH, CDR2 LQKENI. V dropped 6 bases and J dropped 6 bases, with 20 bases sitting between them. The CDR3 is CASSLKTDSLNGYTF. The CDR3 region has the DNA TGTGCCAGCTCTCTAAAAACGGACAGTCTAAATGGCTACACCTTC. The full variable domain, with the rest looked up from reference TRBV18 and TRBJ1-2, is NAGVMQNPRHLVRRRGQEARLRCSPMKGHSHVYWYRQLPEEGLKFMVYLQKENIIDESGMPKERFSAEFPKEGPSILRIQQVVRGDSAAYFCASSLKTDSLNGYTFGSGTRLTVV.

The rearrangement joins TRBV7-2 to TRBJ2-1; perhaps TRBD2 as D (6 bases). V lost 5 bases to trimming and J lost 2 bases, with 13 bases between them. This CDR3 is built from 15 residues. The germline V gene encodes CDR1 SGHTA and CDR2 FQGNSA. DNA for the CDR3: TGTGCCAGCAGCCCATCGAGGACTACCTACAATGAGCAGTTCTTC. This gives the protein CASSPSRTTYNEQFF.

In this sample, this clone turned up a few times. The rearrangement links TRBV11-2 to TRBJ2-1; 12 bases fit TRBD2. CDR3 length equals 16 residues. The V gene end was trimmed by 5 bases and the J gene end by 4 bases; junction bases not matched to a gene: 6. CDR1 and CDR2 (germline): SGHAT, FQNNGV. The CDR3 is CASSPGTSGYYNEQFF. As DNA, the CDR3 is TGTGCCAGCAGCCCCGGGACTAGCGGGTATTACAATGAGCAGTTCTTC. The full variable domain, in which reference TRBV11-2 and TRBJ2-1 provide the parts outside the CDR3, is EAGVAQSPRYKIIEKRQSVAFWCNPISGHATLYWYQQILGQGPKLLIQFQNNGVVDDSQLPKDRFSAERLKGVDSTLKIQPAKLEDSAVYLCASSPGTSGYYNEQFFGPGTRLTVL.

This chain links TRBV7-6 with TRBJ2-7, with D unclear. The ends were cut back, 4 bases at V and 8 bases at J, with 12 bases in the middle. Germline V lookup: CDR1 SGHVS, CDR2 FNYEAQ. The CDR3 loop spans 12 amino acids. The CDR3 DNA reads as TGTGCCAGCAGCTCACATGACGGGCAGCAGTACTTC. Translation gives CASSSHDGQQYF.

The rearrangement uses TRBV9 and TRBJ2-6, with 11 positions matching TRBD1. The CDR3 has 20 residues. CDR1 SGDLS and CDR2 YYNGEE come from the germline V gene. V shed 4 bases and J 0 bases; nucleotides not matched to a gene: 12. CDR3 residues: CASSSLGTGGLGSGANVLTF. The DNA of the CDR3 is TGTGCCAGCAGCTCCCTCGGGACAGGGGGACTCGGCTCTGGGGCCAACGTCCTGACTTTC.

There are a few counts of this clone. The CDR3 protein is CASSYRGGGGQPQHF. DNA for the CDR3: TGTGCCAGCAGTTACCGGGGGGGTGGTGGTCAGCCCCAGCATTTT. The genes are TRBV6-5 and TRBJ1-5; the D gene is possibly TRBD1 (5 bases). V dropped 2 bases and J dropped 6 bases, with 14 bases sitting between them. Looked up from germline, CDR1 is MNHEY and CDR2 is SVGAGI. The CDR3 contains 15 residues.

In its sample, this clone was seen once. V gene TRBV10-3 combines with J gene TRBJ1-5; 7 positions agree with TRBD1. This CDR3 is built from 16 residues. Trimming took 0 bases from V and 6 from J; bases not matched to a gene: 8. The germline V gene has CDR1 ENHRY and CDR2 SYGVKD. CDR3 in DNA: TGTGCCATCAGTGAGTCGAGGGGGCTAGATGGTCAGCCCCAGCATTTT. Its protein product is CAISESRGLDGQPQHF.

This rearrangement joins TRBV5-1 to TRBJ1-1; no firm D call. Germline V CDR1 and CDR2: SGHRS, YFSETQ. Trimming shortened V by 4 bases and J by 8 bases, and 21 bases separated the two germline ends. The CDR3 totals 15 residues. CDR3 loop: CASSLEVFSRGEAFF. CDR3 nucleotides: TGCGCCAGCAGCCTGGAGGTGTTCTCGAGAGGAGAAGCTTTCTTT.

Written as DNA, the CDR3 is TGCGCCAGCAGCTTACAGGGGGCAGATGAAAAACTGTTTTTT. Its translation: CASSLQGADEKLFF. This rearrangement joins TRBV5-1 to TRBJ1-4; 9 bases are a match to TRBD1. The germline V gene encodes CDR1 SGHRS and CDR2 YFSETQ. The V gene end was trimmed by 2 bases and the J gene end by 6 bases; junction bases not matched to a gene: 2. The CDR3 sequence is 14 residues long.

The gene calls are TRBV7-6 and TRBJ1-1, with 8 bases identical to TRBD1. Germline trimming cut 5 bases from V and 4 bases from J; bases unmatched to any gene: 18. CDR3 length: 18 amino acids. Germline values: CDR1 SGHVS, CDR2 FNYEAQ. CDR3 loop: CASSLSAGGLREFTEAFF. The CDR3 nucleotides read TGTGCCAGCAGCCTATCCGCAGGGGGCTTGAGGGAATTCACTGAAGCTTTCTTT.

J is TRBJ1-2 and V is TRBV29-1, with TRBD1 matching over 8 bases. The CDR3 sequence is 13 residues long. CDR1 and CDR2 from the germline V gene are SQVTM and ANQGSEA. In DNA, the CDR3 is TGCACCATAAGACAGGGGCTTAACTATGGCTACACCTTC. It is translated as CTIRQGLNYGYTF.

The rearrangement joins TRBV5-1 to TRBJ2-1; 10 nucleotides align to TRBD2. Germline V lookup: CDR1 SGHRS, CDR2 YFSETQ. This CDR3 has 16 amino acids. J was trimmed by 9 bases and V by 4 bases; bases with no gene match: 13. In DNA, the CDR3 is TGCGCCAGCAGCGAACAACCCGGGACTAGCGCTGGTGAGCAGTTCTTC. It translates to CASSEQPGTSAGEQFF.

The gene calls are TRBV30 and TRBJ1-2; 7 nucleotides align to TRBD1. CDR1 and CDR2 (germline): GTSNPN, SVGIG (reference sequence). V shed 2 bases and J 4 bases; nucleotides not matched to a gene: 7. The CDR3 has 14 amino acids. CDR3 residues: CAWSTPGGFYGYTF. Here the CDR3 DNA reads TGTGCCTGGAGTACGCCAGGGGGATTCTATGGCTACACCTTC.

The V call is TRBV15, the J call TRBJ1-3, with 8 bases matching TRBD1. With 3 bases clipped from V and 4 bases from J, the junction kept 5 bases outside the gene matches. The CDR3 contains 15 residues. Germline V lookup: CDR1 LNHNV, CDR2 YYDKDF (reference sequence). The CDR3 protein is CATSRTGEIGNTIYF. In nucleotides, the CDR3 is TGTGCCACCAGCAGGACAGGGGAGATCGGAAACACCATATATTTT. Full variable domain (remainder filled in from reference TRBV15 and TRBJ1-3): DAMVIQNPRYQVTQFGKPVTLSCSQTLNHNVMYWYQQKSSQAPKLLFHYYDKDFNNEADTPDNFQSRRPNTSFCFLDIRSPGLGDTAMYLCATSRTGEIGNTIYFGEGSWLTVV.